The 19 T cell receptor beta chains reported below all come from one sample, sequenced in a study of blood T cell repertoires in COVID-19. Sequencing used immunoSEQ multiplex PCR; TCRdb keeps in-frame clones, though not all of them. In the table there are 100,000 to 130,000 clones, 88% of which are singletons. The sample comprised peripheral blood. These receptors all stem from a human donor in a cohort sampled during active COVID-19.

J is TRBJ2-7 and V is TRBV29-1; 7 bases are a match to TRBD1. CDR3 size: 12 residues. V trimming: 7 bases; J trimming: 0 bases; junction bases outside the gene matches: 3. Germline V gene sequence: CDR1 SQVTM, CDR2 ANQGSEA. The CDR3: CSAGQDSYEQYF. The CDR3, as DNA: TGCAGCGCCGGACAGGACTCCTACGAGCAGTACTTC.

The chain links TRBV6-5 to TRBJ1-4, with TRBD1 as a possible D gene (5 bases). This CDR3 contains 15 residues. CDR1 is MNHEY and CDR2 is SVGAGI in the germline V gene. V was shortened by 0 bases and J by 5 bases, with 10 bases between the two germline ends. CDR3 sequence (DNA): TGTGCCAGCAGTTACTCGGGGGGATCAAATGAAAAACTGTTTTTT. Protein product: CASSYSGGSNEKLFF.

J is TRBJ1-5 and V is TRBV5-6; TRBD1 agrees at 8 bases. The germline gives CDR1 SGHDT, CDR2 YYEEEE. J was trimmed by 7 bases and V by 5 bases; bases with no gene match: 8. The CDR3 spans 14 residues. CDR3 sequence reads: CASSRRGQGQPQHF. The CDR3 bases are TGTGCCAGCAGTCGGAGAGGACAGGGCCAGCCCCAGCATTTT.

The rearrangement uses TRBV3-1 (or the pseudogene TRBV3-2) and TRBJ1-2, with D hard to call. This CDR3 has 14 residues. From germline, CDR1 is LGHDT and CDR2 YNNKEL (reference sequence). V dropped 4 bases and J dropped 11 bases, with 20 bases sitting between them. The CDR3 spells CASSPFRREVGYTF. CDR3 DNA sequence: TGTGCCAGCAGCCCGTTTCGACGGGAAGTTGGGTACACCTTC.

The J gene is TRBJ2-7, the V gene TRBV28, with 9 nucleotides matching TRBD1. CDR3 size: 13 residues. CDR1 is MDHEN and CDR2 is SYDVKM in the germline V gene. Trimming at V came to 6 bases and at J to 8 bases, leaving 8 bases not matched to a gene. CDR3 region: CASSRGQGLQQYF. DNA for the CDR3: TGTGCCAGCAGCAGGGGACAGGGCCTCCAGCAGTACTTC.

The chain couples TRBV5-1 to TRBJ1-5, with 8 nucleotides matching TRBD1. The CDR3 sequence is 17 residues long. The germline gives CDR1 SGHRS, CDR2 YFSETQ. V lost 0 bases and J lost 0; bases outside the gene matches: 5. CDR3 nucleotide sequence: TGCGCCAGCAGCTTGGAATTGACAGGGGATAGCAATCAGCCCCAGCATTTT. Protein product: CASSLELTGDSNQPQHF.

The CDR3 sequence: CASSFLAGGADTQYF. The CDR3 region has the DNA TGTGCCAGCAGTTTTTTAGCGGGGGGGGCGGATACGCAGTATTTT. The chain employs TRBV2 and TRBJ2-3, with TRBD2 matching 11 bases. This CDR3 contains 15 residues. The germline CDR1 and CDR2 sequences are SNHLY and FYNNEI. The junction had 7 bases not matched to a gene; V was cut back by 5 bases and J by 6 bases.

The chain couples TRBV9 to TRBJ2-6; TRBD1 agrees at 7 bases. Germline V gene lookup returns CDR1 SGDLS and CDR2 YYNGEE. V lost 3 bases to trimming and J lost 3 bases; unmatched junction nucleotides: 6. The CDR3 runs to 16 residues. CDR3 DNA sequence: TGTGCCAGCAGCGCCGTTGACAGGGTTGGGGCCAACGTCCTGACTTTC. Translated: CASSAVDRVGANVLTF.

The CDR3 protein is CSVAGTSGSHNEQFF. The CDR3 nucleotides read TGCAGCGTTGCCGGGACTAGCGGGAGCCACAATGAGCAGTTCTTC. J is TRBJ2-1 and V is TRBV29-1; 14 bases match TRBD2. The CDR3 sequence is 15 residues long. Germline V gene lookup returns CDR1 SQVTM and CDR2 ANQGSEA. The J segment lost 5 bases and the V segment lost 4 bases, leaving 4 bases of the junction unmatched.

The gene calls are TRBV5-1 and TRBJ1-5; D may be TRBD1 (6 bases). V was pared by 1 base and J by 0 bases, with 8 bases between. CDR1 and CDR2 from the germline V gene are SGHRS and YFSETQ. This CDR3 comprises 15 residues. The CDR3 sequence is CASSLTGYSNQPQHF. CDR3 DNA sequence: TGCGCCAGCAGCTTGACAGGGTATAGCAATCAGCCCCAGCATTTT.

V gene TRBV9 combines with J gene TRBJ2-1, with D perhaps matching TRBD2 (6 bases). The germline V gene encodes CDR1 SGDLS and CDR2 YYNGEE. The CDR3 is 14 residues long. V was cut by 0 bases and J by 10 bases, with 14 bases left in between. CDR3 DNA: TGTGCCAGCAGCGTAGAGGCGGGGCTCCCAGAGCAGTTCTTC. Translation: CASSVEAGLPEQFF. Variable domain in full (rest from reference TRBV9 and TRBJ2-1): DSGVTQTPKHLITATGQRVTLRCSPRSGDLSVYWYQQSLDQGLQFLIQYYNGEERAKGNILERFSAQQFPDLHSELNLSSLELGDSALYFCASSVEAGLPEQFFGPGTRLTVL.

The V call is TRBV6-1, the J call TRBJ1-4; perhaps TRBD1 as D (5 bases). The CDR3 is made up of 17 amino acids. The germline gives CDR1 MNHNS, CDR2 SASEGT. Trimming removed 0 bases from V and 8 bases from J, with 19 bases in between. This CDR3 is CASSEAPPGGGMEKLFF. The CDR3 DNA reads TGTGCCAGCAGTGAAGCCCCGCCGGGGGGGGGTATGGAAAAACTGTTTTTT.

The chain couples TRBV13 to TRBJ2-7; 7 bases map to TRBD1. The V gene's germline CDR1 is PRHDT and CDR2 FYEKMQ (reference sequence). J gave up 6 bases and V 4 bases, and 9 bases lay outside the gene matches. This CDR3 is built from 14 residues. CDR3 coding DNA: TGTGCCAGCAGCTCTCGACAGGGTCGGGGCGAGCAGTACTTC. This codes for CASSSRQGRGEQYF.

V is TRBV6-6 and J is TRBJ1-6; D is possibly TRBD1 (5 bases). Germline V CDR1 and CDR2: MNHNY, SVGAGI (reference sequence). Trimming took off 2 bases at V and 3 bases at J, with 8 bases between the two ends. The CDR3 is 15 amino acids. CDR3: CASSYVQGYNSPLHF. CDR3 bases: TGTGCCAGCAGTTACGTTCAGGGCTATAATTCACCCCTCCACTTT.

The chain employs TRBV10-1 and TRBJ1-1; TRBD1 matches at 8 bases. Trimming at V came to 5 bases and at J to 11 bases, leaving 19 bases not matched to a gene. This CDR3 contains 16 residues. Germline V gene sequence: CDR1 WNHNN, CDR2 SYGVQD (reference sequence). Here the CDR3 reads CASSYDRGLGPGGAFF. The CDR3 DNA sequence: TGCGCCAGCAGTTATGACAGGGGATTGGGACCAGGAGGGGCTTTCTTT.

V and J are TRBV6-5 and TRBJ1-1; 7 nucleotides align to TRBD1. CDR1 MNHEY and CDR2 SVGAGI come from the germline V gene. V was clipped by 8 bases and J by 0 bases; unmatched bases: 9. The length of the CDR3 is 15 residues. The CDR3 here is CASFNRGYLNTEAFF. In nucleotides, the CDR3 is TGTGCCAGCTTCAACAGGGGTTACTTGAACACTGAAGCTTTCTTT.

The chain joins TRBV3-1 (or the pseudogene TRBV3-2) to TRBJ1-5, with D possibly matching TRBD1 (5 bases). V was trimmed by 0 bases and J by 5 bases, leaving 17 bases between them. Per germline, CDR1 LGHDT and CDR2 YNNKEL (reference sequence). There are 17 residues in the CDR3. The CDR3 nucleotides are TGTGCCAGCAGCCAAGACGCCCCGGGGGTACACTATCAGCCCCAGCATTTT. Its protein is CASSQDAPGVHYQPQHF.

The rearrangement joins TRBV7-8 to TRBJ2-7; D gene uncertain. This CDR3 has 11 residues. Trimming took 5 bases from V and 6 from J, leaving 8 bases between them. In germline, CDR1 is SGHVS, CDR2 FQNEAQ. CDR3 DNA: TGTGCCAGCAGCCCCTCCCTCGAGCAGTACTTC. Amino acids: CASSPSLEQYF.

In this sample, this clone turned up once. V is TRBV6-6 and J is TRBJ2-1; TRBD2 might be the D (5 bases). The V gene lost 6 bases and the J gene lost 7 bases, with 19 bases spanning the gap. Germline CDR1 reads MNHNY; CDR2 reads SVGAGI (reference sequence). This CDR3 is 15 amino acids long. The CDR3 spells CASSPLVNRENEQFF. The CDR3 coding sequence is TGTGCCAGCAGCCCCTTAGTCAATCGGGAAAATGAGCAGTTCTTC.